This TCR beta chain was identified in a study of cytomegalovirus exposure and HLA in healthy donors. Findings and limits, study-wide: Researchers counted 150 to 200 TCR beta chains as cytomegalovirus-associated.

In its sample, this clone was seen a few times. Its antigen remains unknown. Use of 60 Vbeta and 13 Jbeta primers characterized the PCR. Per the original data handling: Approximately 78 million unique TCR beta chains, 10 million to 13 million of them shared, were counted by a later analysis. TCRdb keeps only in-frame clones here, not all; method: immunoSEQ multiplex PCR. The V and J calls and clone size were taken over from that table, and D and trimming were inferred from the DNA. The data hold fewer than 350,000 clones, with 70% to 90% observed a single time. This TCR came from a woman between 18 and 29 years old in good health and CMV-seronegative. The specimen sequenced was PBMCs.

CDR3 residues: CASSEREGSYNEQFF. The CDR3 DNA reads as TGTGCCAGCAGTGAACGGGAGGGATCCTACAATGAGCAGTTCTTC. The chain employs TRBV2 and TRBJ2-1, with TRBD2 matching over 8 bases. This CDR3 is 15 amino acids long. From germline, CDR1 is SNHLY and CDR2 FYNNEI. V shed 2 bases and J 1 base; nucleotides not matched to a gene: 1.